The 31 T cell receptor beta chains given below trace back to one sample, sequenced in a study of technical replicates of blood from a handful of donors. The method was immunoSEQ multiplex PCR; TCRdb's version includes in-frame clones alone and lacks a portion of them. The repertoire holds 45,000 to 50,000 clones, with about 90% as singletons. Sequencing input: PBMCs. The receptors were gathered from a human donor in good health. Some clones in this sample may be carry-over from other donors' samples.

The chain joins TRBV9 to TRBJ2-7; 9 bases match TRBD2. From germline, CDR1 is SGDLS and CDR2 YYNGEE. Trimming at V came to 0 bases and at J to 3 bases, leaving 7 bases not matched to a gene. The CDR3 loop spans 16 amino acids. The CDR3 bases are TGTGCCAGCAGCGTAGGACTAGCGGCAATCTACTACGAGCAGTACTTC. Amino acids: CASSVGLAAIYYEQYF.

This sequence joins TRBV5-6 and TRBJ2-7; 12 bases map to TRBD2. Germline assignment: CDR1 SGHDT and CDR2 YYEEEE. The CDR3 runs to 16 residues. V was clipped by 4 bases and J by 0 bases; unmatched bases: 5. The CDR3 spells CASSPGTSGYSYEQYF. As DNA, the CDR3 is TGTGCCAGCAGCCCGGGGACTAGCGGGTACTCCTACGAGCAGTACTTC.

The chain uses TRBV4-1 and TRBJ2-7; 7 bases align to TRBD1. The CDR3 consists of 15 residues. CDR1 and CDR2 (germline): MGHRA, YSYEKL. J lost 4 bases, V lost 3 bases, and 9 bases had no gene match. Here the CDR3 reads CASSQYQGQPYEQYF. The CDR3 coding sequence is TGCGCCAGCAGCCAGTATCAGGGACAGCCTTACGAGCAGTACTTC.

This rearrangement joins TRBV5-1 to TRBJ2-6, with TRBD1 identical over 7 bases. The J segment lost 4 bases and the V segment lost 4 bases, leaving 5 bases of the junction unmatched. This CDR3 has 15 amino acids. Per germline, CDR1 SGHRS and CDR2 YFSETQ. Here the CDR3 DNA reads TGCGCCAGCAGCGGACAGGTGGCCGGGGCCAACGTCCTGACTTTC. The encoded protein is CASSGQVAGANVLTF.

The chain is built from TRBV4-2 and TRBJ2-3; 11 positions match TRBD2. Unmatched junction bases numbered 10, after V lost 2 bases and J lost 3 bases. In germline, CDR1 is LGHNA, CDR2 YNFKEQ. The CDR3 is made up of 18 amino acids. In DNA form, the CDR3 reads TGTGCCAGCAGCCAAAATATAGCGGGAGGGCCGTCTACAGATACGCAGTATTTT. Its protein is CASSQNIAGGPSTDTQYF.

CDR3 nucleotides: TGTGCCAGTAGTACCCGGACAGGGGGGAGCAATCAGCCCCAGCATTTT. This codes for CASSTRTGGSNQPQHF. The chain joins TRBV19 to TRBJ1-5, with 10 nucleotides matching TRBD1. The junction had 4 bases not matched to a gene; V was cut back by 4 bases and J by 1 base. This CDR3 comprises 16 residues. CDR1 and CDR2 (germline): LNHDA, SQIVND (reference sequence). Supplemented by reference TRBV19 and TRBJ1-5, the full variable domain reads DGGITQSPKYLFRKEGQNVTLSCEQNLNHDAMYWYRQDPGQGLRLIYYSQIVNDFQKGDIAEGYSVSREKKESFPLTVTSAQKNPTAFYLCASSTRTGGSNQPQHFGDGTRLSIL.

The chain recombines TRBV5-6 with TRBJ1-1; D is undetermined. The germline gives CDR1 SGHDT, CDR2 YYEEEE. This CDR3 is 14 amino acids long. V lost 3 bases, J lost 4 bases, and 13 bases lay in between. The CDR3 here is CASSSVLEGTEAFF. CDR3 nucleotide sequence: TGTGCCAGCAGCTCCGTTTTAGAGGGCACTGAAGCTTTCTTT. Full variable domain (rest looked up from reference TRBV5-6 and TRBJ1-1): DAGVTQSPTHLIKTRGQQVTLRCSPKSGHDTVSWYQQALGQGPQFIFQYYEEEERQRGNFPDRFSGHQFPNYSSELNVNALLLGDSALYLCASSSVLEGTEAFFGQGTRLTVV.

The V and J genes are TRBV19 and TRBJ1-6, with a possible D match to TRBD1 (5 bases). The ends were cut back, 3 bases at V and 7 bases at J, with 10 bases in the middle. Germline V gene lookup returns CDR1 LNHDA and CDR2 SQIVND (reference sequence). The CDR3 is made up of 14 amino acids. CDR3 nucleotides: TGTGCCAGTAGTATTGGCAGGGCAAATTCACCCCTCCACTTT. Protein product: CASSIGRANSPLHF.

The V call is TRBV7-9, the J call TRBJ2-3; TRBD1 matches 9 bases. V gave up 4 bases and J gave up 5 bases; unmatched junction bases: 10. This CDR3 has 16 amino acids. CDR1 and CDR2 from the germline V gene are SEHNR and FQNEAQ (reference sequence). In nucleotides, the CDR3 is TGTGCCAGCAGCTATGACAGGGGGATCAGAGGAGATACGCAGTATTTT. Encoded protein: CASSYDRGIRGDTQYF.

This chain links TRBV2 with TRBJ1-6, with D perhaps matching TRBD1 (6 bases). The CDR3 loop spans 17 amino acids. The germline CDR1 and CDR2 sequences are SNHLY and FYNNEI. The V gene lost 5 bases and the J gene lost 6 bases, with 20 bases spanning the gap. This CDR3 reads CASSLRQVPLPNSPLHF. The CDR3 bases are TGTGCCAGCAGTTTACGACAGGTGCCCTTACCTAATTCACCCCTCCACTTT.

The chain links TRBV30 to TRBJ2-1; 10 bases agree with TRBD2. V gave up 3 bases and J gave up 12 bases; unmatched junction bases: 5. Germline values: CDR1 GTSNPN, CDR2 SVGIG (reference sequence). The CDR3 runs to 12 residues. The CDR3 sequence is CAWSPSGSGQFF. CDR3 in DNA: TGTGCCTGGAGCCCTAGCGGGAGCGGGCAGTTCTTC.

The V and J genes are TRBV10-3 and TRBJ2-3, with D perhaps matching TRBD2 (6 bases). The CDR3 covers 13 residues. Germline V lookup: CDR1 ENHRY, CDR2 SYGVKD. Between the trimmed V and J ends, which lost 10 bases and 2 bases, there was a span of 13 bases. CDR3 nucleotide sequence: TGTGCCACCCTTGGGACTTACACAGATACGCAGTATTTT. Amino acid sequence: CATLGTYTDTQYF.

V and J are TRBV14 and TRBJ1-1; TRBD1 aligns across 12 bases. CDR3 length: 16 amino acids. Looked up from germline, CDR1 is SGHDN and CDR2 is FVKESK. With V trimmed by 1 base and J by 3 bases, 3 bases remained unmatched. CDR3 loop: CASSQVGQGAYTEAFF. CDR3 DNA sequence: TGTGCCAGCAGCCAAGTGGGACAGGGGGCCTACACTGAAGCTTTCTTT.

This clone was observed once. The chain uses TRBV7-6 and TRBJ2-1; maybe TRBD2 (6 bases). V lost 0 bases and J lost 6, with 15 bases in between. The CDR3 totals 16 residues. CDR1 is SGHVS, CDR2 FNYEAQ, per germline. CDR3 loop: CASSLAAGPSFNEQFF. DNA of the CDR3: TGTGCCAGCAGCTTAGCGGCGGGACCTAGCTTCAATGAGCAGTTCTTC.

On this clone: One end of the junction does not line up with germline, which may come from a read error. CDR3 protein: CASSVVGGSHEQYF. Here the CDR3 DNA reads TGTGCCAGCAGCGTAGTTGGGGGCTCCCACGAGCAGTACTTC. V and J are TRBV9 and TRBJ2-7; D may be TRBD1 (6 bases). Germline CDR1 and CDR2: SGDLS and YYNGEE. This CDR3 has 14 amino acids.

V and J are TRBV10-3 and TRBJ1-2; 8 positions match TRBD1. Germline V CDR1 and CDR2: ENHRY, SYGVKD. The ends lost 6 bases at V and 4 bases at J; junction bases unmatched: 7. CDR3 length: 14 amino acids. CDR3 nucleotides: TGTGCCATCAGGGGAGGACAGGGAAGCTATGGCTACACCTTC. Amino acid sequence: CAIRGGQGSYGYTF.

This clone was seen once. The rearrangement joins TRBV7-2 to TRBJ2-5; 7 bases map to TRBD1. Germline V lookup: CDR1 SGHTA, CDR2 FQGNSA. V was clipped by 1 base and J by 3 bases; unmatched bases: 11. The CDR3 spans 17 residues. The CDR3, as DNA: TGTGCCAGCAGCTTAGGCCCAGGGACAGCTACCAAAGAGACCCAGTACTTC. The encoded protein is CASSLGPGTATKETQYF.

This sequence joins TRBV7-6 and TRBJ1-3, with TRBD1 identical over 7 bases. Trimming removed 5 bases from V and 4 bases from J; junction bases left unmatched: 8. The length of the CDR3 is 15 residues. Per the germline V gene, CDR1 is SGHVS and CDR2 is FNYEAQ. CDR3 nucleotides: TGTGCCAGCAGCGTTTCCCCGGGACAGGGAAACACCATATATTTT. Translated, it gives CASSVSPGQGNTIYF.

This clone has only one observation. The V and J genes are TRBV7-8 and TRBJ2-7; D ambiguous. The CDR3 consists of 13 residues. Trimming removed 0 bases from V and 3 bases from J, with 6 bases in between. CDR1 is SGHVS and CDR2 is FQNEAQ in the germline V gene. In DNA, the CDR3 is TGTGCCAGCAGCTTAGCCCCACTCTACGAGCAGTACTTC. Amino acid sequence: CASSLAPLYEQYF.

The genes are TRBV4-3 and TRBJ2-4; maybe TRBD2 (7 bases). Germline V lookup: CDR1 LGHNA, CDR2 YSLEER. The CDR3 length is 18 residues. Trimming removed 0 bases from V and 0 bases from J, with 15 bases in between. The CDR3 loop is CASSQDAGAVIAKNIQYF. The CDR3 DNA sequence: TGCGCCAGCAGCCAAGATGCGGGGGCCGTGATAGCCAAAAACATTCAGTACTTC.

The chain combines TRBV4-1 with TRBJ1-6; 7 bases align to TRBD1. V gave up 1 base and J gave up 8 bases; unmatched junction bases: 14. This CDR3 comprises 18 residues. Germline values: CDR1 MGHRA, CDR2 YSYEKL. The CDR3 DNA reads TGCGCCAGCAGCCAAGCCCCGGGACAGCCGATATTTGATTCACCCCTCCACTTT. This gives the protein CASSQAPGQPIFDSPLHF.

The CDR3 bases are TGTGCCAGCAGCTTAACGGGACTCAAGCAGTATTTT. Its protein product is CASSLTGLKQYF. V is TRBV7-2 and J is TRBJ2-3, with D perhaps matching TRBD2 (6 bases). The CDR3 covers 12 residues. Per germline, CDR1 SGHTA and CDR2 FQGNSA. The V gene lost 2 bases and the J gene lost 11 bases, with 11 bases spanning the gap.

The chain has TRBV6-5 and TRBJ1-2, with D possibly TRBD1 on 6 matching bases. V lost 2 bases to trimming and J lost 5 bases, with 12 bases between them. The CDR3 covers 14 residues. Germline V gene lookup returns CDR1 MNHEY and CDR2 SVGAGI. CDR3: CASSYADRVYGYTF. CDR3 sequence (DNA): TGTGCCAGCAGTTACGCGGACAGAGTTTATGGCTACACCTTC.

The genes are TRBV7-2 and TRBJ1-2, with D unclear. Deletions cut 0 bases from V and 1 base from J, with 12 bases between. Germline CDR1 SGHTA, CDR2 FQGNSA. The CDR3 has 16 amino acids. The CDR3 region is CASSLATAYINYGYTF. CDR3 nucleotide sequence: TGTGCCAGCAGCTTAGCCACAGCATACATTAACTATGGCTACACCTTC.

This chain links TRBV4-1 with TRBJ2-7; 9 nucleotides agree with TRBD1. This CDR3 has 15 residues. With V trimmed by 2 bases and J by 4 bases, 6 bases remained unmatched. Germline values: CDR1 MGHRA, CDR2 YSYEKL. The DNA of the CDR3 is TGCGCCAGCAGCCAAACCCGGACAGGGGATTACGAGCAGTACTTC. Protein sequence: CASSQTRTGDYEQYF.

The CDR3 DNA sequence: TGTGCCAGCATGTTAGGGAGGGCGAACACTGAAGCTTTCTTT. This encodes CASMLGRANTEAFF. The rearrangement joins TRBV2 to TRBJ1-1; the D is unclear. The CDR3 is 14 residues long. V lost 7 bases and J 1 base, leaving 13 bases between the germline ends. Per the germline V gene, CDR1 is SNHLY and CDR2 is FYNNEI.

As regards this clone: Its ends do not fully match the called genes, so a read error is possible. The chain's CDR3 is CASSYSSSGVYNEQFF. The DNA for the CDR3 is TGTGCCAGCAGTTACTCGAGTAGCGGGGTTTACAATGAACAGTTCTTC. The rearrangement links TRBV6-5 to TRBJ2-1; 8 positions match TRBD2. CDR1 MNHEY and CDR2 SVGAGI come from the germline V gene. The CDR3 spans 16 residues.

The rearrangement uses TRBV11-3 and TRBJ2-3, with 7 bases that match TRBD2. CDR3 size: 15 residues. From germline, CDR1 is SGHNT and CDR2 YENEEA. Germline trimming cut 4 bases from V and 5 bases from J; bases unmatched to any gene: 9. The CDR3 protein is CASSSGDYFEDTQYF. The CDR3 DNA is TGTGCCAGCAGCTCGGGGGACTACTTCGAAGATACGCAGTATTTT. The full variable domain, completed using reference TRBV11-3 and TRBJ2-3, is EAGVVQSPRYKIIEKKQPVAFWCNPISGHNTLYWYLQNLGQGPELLIRYENEEAVDDSQLPKDRFSAERLKGVDSTLKIQPAELGDSAVYLCASSSGDYFEDTQYFGPGTRLTVL.

The rearrangement uses TRBV6-5 and TRBJ1-1, with no clear D. V was shortened by 5 bases and J by 6 bases, with 16 bases between the two germline ends. Germline loops: CDR1 MNHEY, CDR2 SVGAGI. This CDR3 contains 14 residues. CDR3 DNA sequence: TGTGCCAGCAGTCTCGACCGGGTGACCTCTGAAGCTTTCTTT. Protein product: CASSLDRVTSEAFF.

The CDR3, as DNA: TGTGCCAGCAGCAAAAGGAGGGGCTATGGCTACACCTTC. Its translation: CASSKRRGYGYTF. This sequence joins TRBV21-1 and TRBJ1-2. TRBV21-1 has pseudogene status. The CDR3 contains 13 residues.

The chain couples TRBV6-1 to TRBJ1-1; tentatively, D is TRBD1 (6 bases). The CDR3 is made up of 13 amino acids. Trimming removed 6 bases from V and 0 bases from J, with 8 bases in between. Per germline, CDR1 MNHNS and CDR2 SASEGT. CDR3 region: CASRGAMNTEAFF. Written as DNA, the CDR3 is TGTGCCAGCAGGGGGGCTATGAACACTGAAGCTTTCTTT.